One sample yielded the 23 T cell receptor beta chains listed below, sequenced in a study of radiotherapy plus CTLA-4 blockade in lung cancer (dated 2018 in TCRdb). Library method: the immunoSEQ multiplex PCR assay. This immuneACCESS table, as held by TCRdb, lists in-frame sequences with V and J called but not all clones. Of the missing ones, under half trace to an unresolved V gene in checked studies; the others have no known cause. The sample table records approximately 80,000 clones; 70% to 85% of these occur just once. The ten biggest clones cover 9.9% of the sample. The source was peripheral blood, collected from a patient treated with radiotherapy plus ipilimumab. Every receptor here comes from a human donor with non-small cell lung cancer whose response to radiotherapy plus ipilimumab could not be evaluated.

This clone was counted a few times. The chain couples TRBV30 to TRBJ1-2; 12 positions match TRBD1. The trim removed 8 bases at V and 3 bases at J, leaving 16 bases unmatched. The germline V gene has CDR1 GTSNPN and CDR2 SVGIG (reference sequence). The CDR3 length is 17 residues. CDR3 loop: CAHYKGQGASEHYGYTF. The DNA for the CDR3 is TGTGCCCACTATAAGGGACAGGGGGCGTCTGAGCACTATGGCTACACCTTC. Variable domain in full (rest from reference TRBV30 and TRBJ1-2): SQTIHQWPATLVQPVGSPLSLECTVEGTSNPNLYWYRQAAGRGLQLLFYSVGIGQISSEVPQNLSASRPQDRQFILSSKKLLLSDSGFYLCAHYKGQGASEHYGYTFGSGTRLTVV.

This chain connects TRBV28 to TRBJ1-4, with 8 bases lining up with TRBD1. Germline CDR1 and CDR2: MDHEN and SYDVKM. J gave up 6 bases and V 8 bases, and 11 bases lay outside the gene matches. The CDR3 has 15 amino acids. The CDR3 DNA follows: TGTGCCAGCCGACCCACAGGGGGGGGTTATGAAAAACTGTTTTTT. Protein product: CASRPTGGGYEKLFF.

The rearrangement uses TRBV6-1 and TRBJ1-2; no firm D call. This CDR3 is 12 amino acids long. V was pared by 6 bases and J by 3 bases, with 8 bases between. Germline V gene sequence: CDR1 MNHNS, CDR2 SASEGT. DNA for the CDR3: TGTGCCAGCAGGAACAGTTACTATGGCTACACCTTC. Translating gives CASRNSYYGYTF.

This clone is a singleton in its sample. The V call is TRBV4-1, the J call TRBJ2-2, with D perhaps matching TRBD2 (6 bases). Germline CDR1 reads MGHRA; CDR2 reads YSYEKL. The length of the CDR3 is 18 residues. Trimming removed 1 base from V and 9 bases from J, with 24 bases in between. The CDR3 region is CASSQVGPGLEVARELFF. The CDR3 nucleotides read TGCGCCAGCAGCCAAGTCGGACCGGGACTGGAAGTGGCCCGGGAGCTGTTTTTT.

V gene TRBV7-8 combines with J gene TRBJ2-6, with 7 positions matching TRBD1. V was pared by 6 bases and J by 4 bases, with 9 bases of the junction left unmatched. CDR3 length: 16 amino acids. CDR1 and CDR2 from the germline V gene are SGHVS and FQNEAQ. The CDR3, as DNA: TGTGCCAGCAGTTCTGACAGGGCCGCCGGGGCCAACGTCCTGACTTTC. Encoded protein: CASSSDRAAGANVLTF.

The rearrangement links TRBV18 to TRBJ2-1, with 14 bases identical to TRBD2. The CDR3 is 14 amino acids. The V gene's germline CDR1 is KGHSH and CDR2 LQKENI. The V segment lost 3 bases and the J segment 9 bases; nucleotides outside the gene matches: 1. The CDR3 nucleotides are TGTGCCAGCTCACCTGGGACTAGCGGGAGTGAGCAGTTCTTC. As protein: CASSPGTSGSEQFF.

V is TRBV5-1 and J is TRBJ2-4, with TRBD1 matching 7 bases. The V gene's germline CDR1 is SGHRS and CDR2 YFSETQ. With V trimmed by 4 bases and J by 10 bases, 11 bases remained unmatched. The CDR3 covers 14 residues. The DNA of the CDR3 is TGCGCCAGCAGCCCGGGTGGGACAGCCAAAATTCAGTACTTC. Translated: CASSPGGTAKIQYF.

This clone was detected a few times. This sequence joins TRBV7-9 and TRBJ1-2; 7 bases match TRBD1. J was trimmed by 6 bases and V by 3 bases; bases with no gene match: 4. CDR3 length equals 13 residues. Germline V gene lookup returns CDR1 SEHNR and CDR2 FQNEAQ (reference sequence). DNA for the CDR3: TGTGCCAGCAGCTTGACAGGGAATCATGGCTACACCTTC. This sequence encodes CASSLTGNHGYTF.

This chain links TRBV27 with TRBJ2-2, with D perhaps matching TRBD1 (6 bases). This CDR3 is built from 14 residues. CDR1 is MNHEY and CDR2 is SMNVEV in the germline V gene (reference sequence). The V gene lost 6 bases and the J gene lost 4 bases, with 12 bases spanning the gap. The CDR3 is CASRFRGFTGELFF. For the CDR3, the DNA is TGTGCCAGCAGATTCAGGGGTTTCACCGGGGAGCTGTTTTTT.

The rearrangement links TRBV27 to TRBJ1-1, with D maybe TRBD1 (5 bases). Per the germline V gene, CDR1 is MNHEY and CDR2 is SMNVEV (reference sequence). V lost 7 bases to trimming and J lost 2 bases, with 20 bases between them. There are 16 residues in the CDR3. The chain's CDR3 is CASTAGFGGRNTEAFF. DNA for the CDR3: TGTGCCAGCACCGCTGGGTTCGGGGGTAGAAACACTGAAGCTTTCTTT.

The rearrangement links TRBV10-3 to TRBJ2-5; 8 nucleotides align to TRBD2. CDR3 length: 16 residues. V shed 0 bases and J 3 bases; nucleotides not matched to a gene: 6. CDR1 and CDR2 from the germline V gene are ENHRY and SYGVKD. CDR3: CAISESAPGGEETQYF. In DNA form, the CDR3 reads TGTGCCATCAGTGAGTCCGCGCCGGGAGGGGAAGAGACCCAGTACTTC.

The DNA for the CDR3 is TGTGCCAGCTCACCCTGGAGCGGGAGCACAGATACGCAGTATTTT. It is translated as CASSPWSGSTDTQYF. The rearrangement joins TRBV18 to TRBJ2-3; TRBD2 is a possible D gene (6 bases). The CDR3 is made up of 15 amino acids. V lost 3 bases and J lost 0, with 10 bases in between. Looked up from germline, CDR1 is KGHSH and CDR2 is LQKENI.

This clone was picked up one time. The rearrangement uses TRBV25-1 and TRBJ2-1; 9 nucleotides agree with TRBD1. The CDR3 sequence is 16 residues long. The germline gives CDR1 MGHDK, CDR2 SYGVNS. The ends lost 1 base at V and 2 bases at J; junction bases unmatched: 3. The chain's CDR3 is CASSESGTGTYNEQFF. In DNA form, the CDR3 reads TGTGCCAGCAGTGAATCCGGGACAGGGACCTACAATGAGCAGTTCTTC.

This clone has more than one count but fewer than ten. The rearrangement joins TRBV7-3 to TRBJ2-1; TRBD2 matches 9 bases. The CDR3 sequence is 15 residues long. Trimming cost V 2 bases and J 2 bases; bases outside gene matches: 1. Germline V gene sequence: CDR1 SGHTA, CDR2 FQGTGA. The CDR3 loop reads CASSLAGGPYNEQFF. The CDR3 nucleotides are TGTGCCAGCAGCTTAGCGGGGGGGCCCTACAATGAGCAGTTCTTC.

The genes are TRBV7-2 and TRBJ1-6, with D perhaps TRBD1 (6 bases). In germline, CDR1 is SGHTA, CDR2 FQGNSA. V gave up 7 bases and J gave up 7 bases, with 23 bases separating them. CDR3 size: 17 residues. CDR3 sequence (DNA): TGTGCCAGCACCGGGATGATGGGCAGGGGATGGAATTCACCCCTCCACTTT. Amino acid sequence: CASTGMMGRGWNSPLHF.

The genes are TRBV10-3 and TRBJ1-2; no firm D call. The V end lost 0 bases, the J end lost 2 bases, and 10 bases lay between the germline ends. The CDR3 totals 15 residues. Germline loops: CDR1 ENHRY, CDR2 SYGVKD. CDR3 in DNA: TGTGCCATCAGTGAGTCGAGGGAACTGAACTATGGCTACACCTTC. Protein product: CAISESRELNYGYTF.

The chain links TRBV6-6 to TRBJ2-1, with 10 positions matching TRBD2. The CDR3 loop spans 15 amino acids. Germline V gene data show CDR1 as MNHNY and CDR2 as SVGAGI (reference sequence). Trimming took 7 bases from V and 9 from J; bases not matched to a gene: 12. CDR3 protein: CASNRASGGAGEQFF. The DNA of the CDR3 is TGTGCCAGCAACCGAGCGAGCGGGGGGGCGGGTGAGCAGTTCTTC.

The rearrangement joins TRBV6-5 to TRBJ2-7; TRBD1 might be the D (6 bases). In germline, CDR1 is MNHEY, CDR2 SVGAGI. Trimming took 0 bases from V and 4 from J, leaving 7 bases between them. The CDR3 loop spans 13 amino acids. CDR3 region: CASSYSRGYEQYF. The CDR3 DNA reads as TGTGCCAGCAGTTACTCGAGGGGGTACGAGCAGTACTTC.

The V and J genes are TRBV18 and TRBJ2-5; TRBD2 aligns across 8 bases. Germline CDR1 KGHSH, CDR2 LQKENI. The CDR3 contains 16 residues. V dropped 2 bases and J dropped 1; count of bases not matched to a gene: 6. The CDR3 nucleotides read TGTGCCAGCTCACCAGAGATAGCGGGAATCCAAGAGACCCAGTACTTC. Amino acids: CASSPEIAGIQETQYF.

The chain links TRBV5-4 to TRBJ2-7, with 7 nucleotides matching TRBD2. The CDR3 runs 15 residues. Germline CDR1 is SGHNT and CDR2 is YYREEE (reference sequence). J gave up 0 bases and V 2 bases, and 5 bases lay outside the gene matches. CDR3 sequence: CASSFGSGGSYEQYF. In DNA form, the CDR3 reads TGTGCCAGCAGCTTCGGCTCGGGAGGCTCCTACGAGCAGTACTTC.

The chain couples TRBV5-5 to TRBJ2-7; 7 positions match TRBD1. With V trimmed by 6 bases and J by 3 bases, 15 bases remained unmatched. Germline loops: CDR1 SGHKS, CDR2 YYEKEE (reference sequence). This CDR3 spans 16 amino acids. The CDR3 protein is CASMDPSRGYDYEQYF. Here the CDR3 DNA reads TGTGCCAGCATGGACCCCAGCAGGGGGTATGACTACGAGCAGTACTTC. Together with reference TRBV5-5 and TRBJ2-7, the CDR3 gives the full variable domain: DAGVTQSPTHLIKTRGQQVTLRCSPISGHKSVSWYQQVLGQGPQFIFQYYEKEERGRGNFPDRFSARQFPNYSSELNVNALLLGDSALYLCASMDPSRGYDYEQYFGPGTRLTVT.

The gene calls are TRBV6-1 and TRBJ2-5, with D possibly being TRBD2 (6 bases). Trimming pared 7 bases from V and 4 bases from J, leaving 16 bases between. Per germline, CDR1 MNHNS and CDR2 SASEGT. The CDR3 loop spans 14 amino acids. The CDR3 DNA follows: TGTGCCAGCACGATGGGGGGACCGATAGAGACCCAGTACTTC. It codes for CASTMGGPIETQYF.

The chain has TRBV28 and TRBJ1-5; possible D gene TRBD1, 5 bases. Germline V gene lookup returns CDR1 MDHEN and CDR2 SYDVKM. This CDR3 region has 15 residues. The V end was cut by 3 bases, the J end by 0 bases, with 9 bases between. This CDR3 is CASSFLQDSNQPQHF. Here the CDR3 DNA reads TGTGCCAGCAGTTTTTTACAGGATAGCAATCAGCCCCAGCATTTT.